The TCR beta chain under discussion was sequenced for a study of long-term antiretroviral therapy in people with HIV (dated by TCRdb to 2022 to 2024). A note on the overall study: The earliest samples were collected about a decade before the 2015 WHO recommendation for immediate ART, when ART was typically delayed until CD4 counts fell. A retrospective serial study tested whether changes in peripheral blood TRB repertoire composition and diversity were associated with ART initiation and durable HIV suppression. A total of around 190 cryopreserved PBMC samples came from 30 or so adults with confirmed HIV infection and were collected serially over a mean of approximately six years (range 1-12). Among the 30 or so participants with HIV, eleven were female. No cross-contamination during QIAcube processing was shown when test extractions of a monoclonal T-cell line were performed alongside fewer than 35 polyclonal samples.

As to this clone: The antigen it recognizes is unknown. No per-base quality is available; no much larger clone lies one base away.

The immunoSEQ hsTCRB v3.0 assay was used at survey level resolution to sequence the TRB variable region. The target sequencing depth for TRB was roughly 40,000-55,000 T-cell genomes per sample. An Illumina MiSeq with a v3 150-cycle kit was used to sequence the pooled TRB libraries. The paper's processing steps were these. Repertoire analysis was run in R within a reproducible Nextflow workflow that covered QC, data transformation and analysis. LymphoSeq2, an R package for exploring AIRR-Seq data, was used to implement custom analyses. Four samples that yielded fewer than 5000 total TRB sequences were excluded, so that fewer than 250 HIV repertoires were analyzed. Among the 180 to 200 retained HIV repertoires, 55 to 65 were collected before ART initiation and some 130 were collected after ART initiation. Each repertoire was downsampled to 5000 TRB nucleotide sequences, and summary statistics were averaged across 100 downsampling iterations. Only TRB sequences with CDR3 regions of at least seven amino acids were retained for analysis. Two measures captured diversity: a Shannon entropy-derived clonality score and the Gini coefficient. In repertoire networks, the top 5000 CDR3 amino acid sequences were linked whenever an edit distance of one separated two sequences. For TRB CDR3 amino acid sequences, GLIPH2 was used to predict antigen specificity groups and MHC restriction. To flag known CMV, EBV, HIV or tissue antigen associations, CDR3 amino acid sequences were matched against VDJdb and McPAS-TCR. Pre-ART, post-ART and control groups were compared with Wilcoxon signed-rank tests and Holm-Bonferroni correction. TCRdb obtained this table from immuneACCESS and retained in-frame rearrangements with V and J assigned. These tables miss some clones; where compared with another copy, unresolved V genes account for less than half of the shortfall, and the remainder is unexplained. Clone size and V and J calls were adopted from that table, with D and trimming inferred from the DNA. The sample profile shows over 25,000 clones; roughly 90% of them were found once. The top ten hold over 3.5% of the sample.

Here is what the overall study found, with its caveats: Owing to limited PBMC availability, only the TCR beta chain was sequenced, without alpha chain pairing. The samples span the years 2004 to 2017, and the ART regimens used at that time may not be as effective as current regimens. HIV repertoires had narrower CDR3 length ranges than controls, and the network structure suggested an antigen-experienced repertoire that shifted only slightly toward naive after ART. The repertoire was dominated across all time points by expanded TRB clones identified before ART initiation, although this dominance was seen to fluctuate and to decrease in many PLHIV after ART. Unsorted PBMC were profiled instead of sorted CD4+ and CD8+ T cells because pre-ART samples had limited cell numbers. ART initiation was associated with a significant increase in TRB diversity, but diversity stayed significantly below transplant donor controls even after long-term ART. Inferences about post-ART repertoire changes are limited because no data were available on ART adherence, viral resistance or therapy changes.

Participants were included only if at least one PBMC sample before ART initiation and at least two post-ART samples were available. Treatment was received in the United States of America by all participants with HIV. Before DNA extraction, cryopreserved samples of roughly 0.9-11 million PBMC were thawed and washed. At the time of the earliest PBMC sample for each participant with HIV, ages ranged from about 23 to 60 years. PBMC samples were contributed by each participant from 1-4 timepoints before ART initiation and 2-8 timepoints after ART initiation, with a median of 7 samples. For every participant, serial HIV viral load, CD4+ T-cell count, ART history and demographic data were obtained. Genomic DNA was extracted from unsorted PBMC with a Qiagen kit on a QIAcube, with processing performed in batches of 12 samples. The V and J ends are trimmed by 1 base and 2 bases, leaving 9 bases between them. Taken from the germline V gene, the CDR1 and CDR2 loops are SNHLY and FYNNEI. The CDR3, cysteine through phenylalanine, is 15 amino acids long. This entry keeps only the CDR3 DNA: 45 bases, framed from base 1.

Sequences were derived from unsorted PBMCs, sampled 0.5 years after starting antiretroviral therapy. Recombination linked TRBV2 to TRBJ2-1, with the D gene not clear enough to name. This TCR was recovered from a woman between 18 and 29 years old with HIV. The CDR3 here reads CASSEEGFPYNEQFF. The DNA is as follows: TGTGCCAGCAGTGAAGAGGGTTTTCCCTACAATGAGCAGTTCTTC.